This paragraph reports one TCR beta chain. Its antigen is unknown. No much larger clonotype is one base removed from it; base qualities were not supplied. The entire amount of isolated RNA was reverse transcribed using the High Capacity cDNA Reverse Transcription Kit, so the sequenced TCRB transcripts were expressed ones. Deep immunoSEQ sequencing was applied to naive, central memory and regulatory T cell samples, giving an average of roughly 3.5 million total reads per sample. Sorted cells were lysed in RLT buffer, and RNA was extracted using DNase-treated RNeasy Micro or Mini kits according to cell number. To prevent cross-contamination, every cell subset was processed on its own, while patient and healthy donor samples were processed together. The immunoSEQ multiplex PCR was used to amplify TCRB sequences from cDNA, generating 87-bp fragments that spanned the CDR3 region. The amplicons were sequenced using the Illumina HiSeq platform. Per the original workflow: PCR bias was corrected computationally using synthetic template baselines, and reads within Hamming distance 2 were collapsed, with unmergeable singletons discarded. Reads were aligned against IMGT to assign V, D and J genes, CDR3 length and insertions or deletions at six rearrangement sites. Within each subset, clonotype counts were normalized to sorted cell number, and only after that were true diversity and Gini coefficients computed with the tcR R package. The overlap coefficient, calculated on TCRB nucleotide sequences, was used to measure repertoire sharing. The table comes from immuneACCESS by way of TCRdb, which keeps in-frame sequences with V and J called. Part of the clones is missing from these tables; in studies checked, under half for an unresolved V gene and the rest for unknown reasons. V, J and clone size are taken as reported in that table, and D and trimming were inferred from the DNA itself. The table for this sample lists over 300,000 clones; 9.3% of them were counted only once. The ten biggest clones cover around 1% of the sample.

A single peripheral blood draw of around 120 mL on average was collected from each donor into heparinised tubes. Naive, central memory, regulatory and stem cell-like memory CD4+ T cells were sorted on a BD FACSAria II using a panel including CD45RO, CCR7, CD25, CD127, CD95 and CD27. All sorted populations exceeded 95% purity. PBMCs were isolated right away by Lymphoprep density gradient centrifugation and were stained directly, without culture. So that batch effects would be minimized, each experiment stained and sorted samples in pairs, pairing one healthy donor with one patient. V sheds 3 bases and J sheds 5 bases, leaving 14 bases between their ends. CDR3 length: 14 amino acids, cysteine to phenylalanine. Only CDR3 DNA remains: 42 bases, in frame from the first base. Looking up the germline V gene yields CDR1 MNHEY and CDR2 SVGAGI. This record comes from a study of beta chain features in type 1 diabetes (dated by TCRdb to the late 2010s). Background for the entire study: Mean age, gender distribution, total cell number and subset yield did not differ between patients and healthy donors. A total of 90 million to 130 million sorted cells were examined across all samples, and a strong correlation was observed between cell number per subset and RNA yield. In the study, recently diagnosed type 1 diabetes patients and matched healthy donors were compared on the TCRB repertoires of their sorted circulating CD4+ T cell subsets. Whereas all 30 or so donors provided naive and central memory subsets, regulatory and stem cell-like memory subsets were isolated from just 8 patients and roughly eight healthy donors. The investigation overall reported the following: Because cDNA rather than genomic DNA was sequenced, highly expressing activated cells could have been over-represented, although no difference in activation and CD3 levels was found between groups. Because the HLA sub-analyses included only small numbers of individuals, any influence of HLA type on TCRB rearrangement was left unresolved. Naive, central memory and regulatory TCRB repertoires appeared to be more alike among patients than among healthy donors. Shorter templates might have been favored by PCR, but patient and control samples were amplified and corrected together, so both groups would have been affected equally by any skew. In all four CD4+ subsets, TCRB CDR3 length was moderately but significantly shorter in type 1 diabetes patients. At VDJ recombination sites, patients with type 1 diabetes made fewer insertions and deleted more nucleotides, a pattern implying thymic rearrangement abnormalities.

The clonotype originates from a man aged 25-45 years with type 1 diabetes. Sequencing was performed on central memory CD4+ T cells from blood. The chain joins TRBV6-5 to TRBJ2-7; a weak D assignment points to TRBD2 (6 bases agree). The nucleotides are TGTGCCAGCAGTTATTTTGGTGCGGGGAACGAGCAGTACTTC. Its coded protein is CASSYFGAGNEQYF.